Listed below are T cell receptor beta chains from one sample, sequenced in a study of T cells in Graves' hyperthyroidism and ophthalmopathy. TCRdb itself ran the multiplex PCR reads through MiXCR, one entry per CDR3 protein. Counted here are fewer than 750,000 distinct CDR3 sequences, under 60% occurring once; the ten biggest clones make up about 7.8%. The sequencing input was peripheral blood or thyroid tissue (not recorded which). The receptor set was obtained from a woman aged 18 to 35 with Graves' hyperthyroidism. The conserved cysteine and the conserved F or W are not part of the CDR3 here. Each record gives: clone size, V gene, J gene, CDR3 protein. Rows may omit the clone size; those that give it use once, few, many or a size class.

clone size: once
V gene: TRBV15
J gene: TRBJ1-2
CDR3 protein: ATSRKGDYGYT

clone size: many
V gene: TRBV6-1
J gene: TRBJ1-2
CDR3 protein: ASRNWDYGYT

clone size: NA
V gene: TRBV20-1
J gene: TRBJ1-6
CDR3 protein: SAREPSGSNSPLH

clone size: many
V gene: TRBV5-5
J gene: TRBJ2-5
CDR3 protein: ASSLVVAGEETQY

clone size: few
V gene: TRBV20-1
J gene: NA
CDR3 protein: SARALSGGTHNEQF

clone size: NA
V gene: TRBV5-1
J gene: TRBJ1-1
CDR3 protein: TSRDTYGGEAF

clone size: many
V gene: TRBV30
J gene: TRBJ1-6
CDR3 protein: ASRDRNSPLH

clone size: NA
V gene: TRBV25-1
J gene: TRBJ2-5
CDR3 protein: ASLWREGETQY

clone size: NA
V gene: TRBV7-9
J gene: TRBJ2-1
CDR3 protein: ASRSSGDSYNEQF

clone size: NA
V gene: TRBV19
J gene: TRBJ2-2
CDR3 protein: ASRSGTTAPLF

clone size: many
V gene: TRBV9
J gene: TRBJ1-1
CDR3 protein: ASSVEGAEAF

clone size: once
V gene: TRBV2
J gene: TRBJ1-2
CDR3 protein: ASSDYRGQGYT

clone size: NA
V gene: TRBV15
J gene: TRBJ2-6
CDR3 protein: ATSHRGESNVLT

clone size: NA
V gene: TRBV15
J gene: TRBJ2-1
CDR3 protein: ATSNQRLARNEQF

clone size: many
V gene: TRBV12-3/TRBV12-4
J gene: TRBJ1-5
CDR3 protein: ASSLLGREGGQPQH